A selection of T cell receptor beta chains follows, all from one sample in a study of T cell changes during pregnancy in multiple sclerosis. The method was immunoSEQ multiplex PCR; TCRdb's version includes in-frame clones alone and lacks a portion of them. The sample lists some 21,000 clones; about 85% were seen once. Sequencing used CD8+ T cells from peripheral blood mononuclear cells, obtained in the first trimester of pregnancy. The receptors were sampled from a female donor in good health, enrolled as a control in a pregnancy study. Both conserved end residues are part of each CDR3. Each record gives: V gene, D gene, CDR3 length, J gene, clone size, CDR3 DNA, CDR3 protein. D genes are given only for firm matches. Clone size is stated in some rows and not others, as once, few, many or a class when expanded.

v_gene: TRBV6-1
d_gene: TRBD2
len: 14
j_gene: TRBJ2-7
abundance: -
CDR3nt: TGTGCCAGCAGTGAATTGGGGGGGGCCTACGAGCAGTACTTC
CDR3aa: CASSELGGAYEQYF

v_gene: TRBV6-9
d_gene: TRBD1
len: 15
j_gene: TRBJ2-7
abundance: -
CDR3nt: TGTGCCAGCAGTTATCCACAGGGGCAGTCCTACGAGCAGTACTTC
CDR3aa: CASSYPQGQSYEQYF

v_gene: TRBV7-6
d_gene: -
len: 15
j_gene: TRBJ2-1
abundance: -
CDR3nt: TGTGCCAGCAGCTTAGAGGGGATATCCTACAATGAGCAGTTCTTC
CDR3aa: CASSLEGISYNEQFF

v_gene: TRBV6-5
d_gene: TRBD1
len: 12
j_gene: TRBJ1-5
abundance: -
CDR3nt: TGTGCCAGCAGGACAGGGAATCAGCCCCAGCATTTT
CDR3aa: CASRTGNQPQHF

v_gene: TRBV29-1
d_gene: TRBD1
len: 12
j_gene: TRBJ2-7
abundance: -
CDR3nt: TGCAGCGCAGTTACAGGGGGCTACGAGCAGTACTTC
CDR3aa: CSAVTGGYEQYF

v_gene: TRBV5-8
d_gene: -
len: 14
j_gene: TRBJ1-6
abundance: -
CDR3nt: TGTGCCAGCAGCAACGGGCAGGGGCATTCACCCCTCCACTTT
CDR3aa: CASSNGQGHSPLHF

v_gene: TRBV2
d_gene: TRBD1
len: 14
j_gene: TRBJ2-7
abundance: -
CDR3nt: TGTGCCAGCAGGGGAGGGACAGGGAACTACGAGCAGTACTTC
CDR3aa: CASRGGTGNYEQYF

v_gene: TRBV6-6
d_gene: -
len: 13
j_gene: TRBJ2-7
abundance: -
CDR3nt: TGTGCCAGCAGTTACGAGGTCTCCTACGAGCAGTACTTC
CDR3aa: CASSYEVSYEQYF

v_gene: TRBV30
d_gene: TRBD2
len: 13
j_gene: TRBJ2-1
abundance: few
CDR3nt: TGTGCCTGGACCCGACTAGCGGGAGATGAGCAGTTCTTC
CDR3aa: CAWTRLAGDEQFF

v_gene: TRBV6-1
d_gene: TRBD2
len: 15
j_gene: TRBJ2-3
abundance: -
CDR3nt: TGTGCCAGTGTACTAGCGGGATCTAGCACAGATACGCAGTATTTT
CDR3aa: CASVLAGSSTDTQYF

v_gene: TRBV19
d_gene: TRBD2
len: 18
j_gene: TRBJ2-1
abundance: -
CDR3nt: TGTGCCAGTAGTTCCCAGGGGGAGGGACTAGCGGGGGACAATGAGCAGTTCTTC
CDR3aa: CASSSQGEGLAGDNEQFF

v_gene: TRBV6-4
d_gene: -
len: 15
j_gene: TRBJ2-3
abundance: -
CDR3nt: TGTGCCAGCAGTGACGTTGGGACTAGCACAGATACGCAGTATTTT
CDR3aa: CASSDVGTSTDTQYF

v_gene: TRBV10-2
d_gene: TRBD1
len: 19
j_gene: TRBJ2-3
abundance: -
CDR3nt: TGCGCCAGCAGTGAGTTAACCGGGACAGGGGTCGGGGAACCAGATACGCAGTATTTT
CDR3aa: CASSELTGTGVGEPDTQYF

v_gene: TRBV6-4
d_gene: TRBD2
len: 14
j_gene: TRBJ2-1
abundance: few
CDR3nt: TGTGCCAGCAGTGGACTAGCGGGGGGCAATGAGCAGTTCTTC
CDR3aa: CASSGLAGGNEQFF

v_gene: TRBV19
d_gene: -
len: 14
j_gene: TRBJ2-7
abundance: -
CDR3nt: TGTGCCAGTAGTATAAGGGGAAGCTCCTACGAGCAGTACTTC
CDR3aa: CASSIRGSSYEQYF

v_gene: TRBV11-3
d_gene: -
len: 18
j_gene: TRBJ2-3
abundance: -
CDR3nt: TGTGCCAGCCCCCCTAATGAAAGGGGGACCTCGTCGAGGGATACGCAGTATTTT
CDR3aa: CASPPNERGTSSRDTQYF

v_gene: TRBV4-3
d_gene: TRBD1
len: 19
j_gene: TRBJ1-4
abundance: few
CDR3nt: TGCGCCAGCAGCCAGTTTCTTCCGGGACAGGGTTTAGCTAATGAAAAACTGTTTTTT
CDR3aa: CASSQFLPGQGLANEKLFF

v_gene: TRBV15
d_gene: TRBD1
len: 19
j_gene: TRBJ1-6
abundance: -
CDR3nt: TGTGCCACCAGCAGAGATAGGGCGGGACAGGGGCTAGATAATTCACCCCTCCACTTT
CDR3aa: CATSRDRAGQGLDNSPLHF

v_gene: TRBV7-9
d_gene: TRBD1
len: 12
j_gene: TRBJ2-1
abundance: -
CDR3nt: TGTGCCACAGGGGGCCGTTACAATGAGCAGTTCTTC
CDR3aa: CATGGRYNEQFF

v_gene: TRBV27
d_gene: TRBD2
len: 18
j_gene: TRBJ2-7
abundance: -
CDR3nt: TGTGCCAGCAGTTTTCAGCCTAGCGGGGGGACTCTTTGGTACGAGCAGTACTTC
CDR3aa: CASSFQPSGGTLWYEQYF

v_gene: TRBV5-6
d_gene: -
len: 11
j_gene: TRBJ2-5
abundance: -
CDR3nt: TGTGCCAGCAGCCCGGGGGAGACCCAGTACTTC
CDR3aa: CASSPGETQYF

v_gene: TRBV7-2
d_gene: TRBD1
len: 17
j_gene: TRBJ1-6
abundance: -
CDR3nt: TGTGCCAGCAGCCCCAAGGACAGGGAAGGTTATAATTCACCCCTCCACTTT
CDR3aa: CASSPKDREGYNSPLHF

v_gene: TRBV4-1
d_gene: -
len: 12
j_gene: TRBJ2-3
abundance: -
CDR3nt: TGCGCCAGCAGCCACGAGGTCGGTACGCAGTATTTT
CDR3aa: CASSHEVGTQYF

v_gene: TRBV7-9
d_gene: -
len: 13
j_gene: TRBJ2-1
abundance: -
CDR3nt: TGTGCCAGCAGCACCGGGGGACTCAATGAGCAGTTCTTC
CDR3aa: CASSTGGLNEQFF

v_gene: TRBV9
d_gene: -
len: 13
j_gene: TRBJ1-1
abundance: once
CDR3nt: TGTGCCAGCAGCGTAGGCGATCGTACTGAAGCTTTCTTT
CDR3aa: CASSVGDRTEAFF

v_gene: TRBV2
d_gene: -
len: 13
j_gene: TRBJ2-5
abundance: -
CDR3nt: TGTGCCGGCCCCGGACAGATTACGGAGACCCAGTACTTC
CDR3aa: CAGPGQITETQYF

v_gene: TRBV9
d_gene: -
len: 15
j_gene: TRBJ2-1
abundance: -
CDR3nt: TGTGCCAGCAGCGTAGGGGGGACACCCAACAATGAGCAGTTCTTC
CDR3aa: CASSVGGTPNNEQFF

v_gene: TRBV27
d_gene: TRBD2
len: 12
j_gene: TRBJ2-1
abundance: few
CDR3nt: TGTGCCAGCCTTGGACTAGCCAATGAGCAGTTCTTC
CDR3aa: CASLGLANEQFF

v_gene: TRBV6-5
d_gene: -
len: 15
j_gene: TRBJ2-1
abundance: -
CDR3nt: TGTGCCAGCAGTTACGGGCGGGCCTCCTACAATGAGCAGTTCTTC
CDR3aa: CASSYGRASYNEQFF

v_gene: TRBV19
d_gene: -
len: 14
j_gene: TRBJ1-2
abundance: -
CDR3nt: TGTGCCAGTAGTACCGAGAGTTATTACTATGGCTACACCTTC
CDR3aa: CASSTESYYYGYTF

v_gene: TRBV5-1
d_gene: TRBD1
len: 16
j_gene: TRBJ1-1
abundance: -
CDR3nt: TGCGCCAGCAGCTTCGGGACAGATCCCATGAACACTGAAGCTTTCTTT
CDR3aa: CASSFGTDPMNTEAFF

v_gene: TRBV6-4
d_gene: TRBD1
len: 17
j_gene: TRBJ1-4
abundance: -
CDR3nt: TGTGCTAGCAGTGAAGGGGACAGGGGGCGAGGTAATGAAAAACTGTTTTTT
CDR3aa: CASSEGDRGRGNEKLFF

v_gene: TRBV5-6
d_gene: -
len: 15
j_gene: TRBJ2-1
abundance: -
CDR3nt: TGTGCCAGCAGCTTGGTACAGGGCCCCTACAATGAGCAGTTCTTC
CDR3aa: CASSLVQGPYNEQFF

v_gene: TRBV6-5
d_gene: -
len: 15
j_gene: TRBJ2-3
abundance: -
CDR3nt: TGTGCCAGCAGTTACCGGGCAGGGGTGGCAGATACGCAGTATTTT
CDR3aa: CASSYRAGVADTQYF

v_gene: TRBV11-3
d_gene: -
len: 16
j_gene: TRBJ2-1
abundance: -
CDR3nt: TGTGCCAGCAGCTTAGGTCGGAATAGCGCTTACAATGAGCAGTTCTTC
CDR3aa: CASSLGRNSAYNEQFF

v_gene: TRBV4-2
d_gene: -
len: 15
j_gene: TRBJ1-1
abundance: many
CDR3nt: TGTGCCAGCAGCCAAGAACCGGGAGGGGACACTGAAGCTTTCTTT
CDR3aa: CASSQEPGGDTEAFF

v_gene: TRBV7-2
d_gene: TRBD1
len: 17
j_gene: TRBJ2-2
abundance: -
CDR3nt: TGTGCCAGCAGCTTCCCTAGGACAGGGGCGAACACCGGGGAGCTGTTTTTT
CDR3aa: CASSFPRTGANTGELFF

v_gene: TRBV29-1
d_gene: TRBD1
len: 15
j_gene: TRBJ2-6
abundance: -
CDR3nt: TGCAGCGTTGGACAGGGGGCTGATGGGGCCAACGTCCTGACTTTC
CDR3aa: CSVGQGADGANVLTF

v_gene: TRBV7-2
d_gene: TRBD1
len: 13
j_gene: TRBJ1-2
abundance: -
CDR3nt: TGTGCCAGCAGCGAAGGGACAGCCTATGGCTACACCTTC
CDR3aa: CASSEGTAYGYTF

v_gene: TRBV4-3
d_gene: TRBD1
len: 13
j_gene: TRBJ2-7
abundance: once
CDR3nt: TGCGCCAGCAGCTACGGACAGGCCTACGAGCAGTACTTC
CDR3aa: CASSYGQAYEQYF

v_gene: TRBV10-2
d_gene: -
len: 14
j_gene: TRBJ2-7
abundance: -
CDR3nt: TGCGCCAGCAGTGATAGAGGTGGTCGATACGAGCAGTACTTC
CDR3aa: CASSDRGGRYEQYF

v_gene: TRBV27
d_gene: -
len: 15
j_gene: TRBJ2-7
abundance: -
CDR3nt: TGTGCCAGCAGAGGAGGACGGGGGAGCTCCTACGAGCAGTACTTC
CDR3aa: CASRGGRGSSYEQYF

v_gene: TRBV4-1
d_gene: TRBD2
len: 16
j_gene: TRBJ2-5
abundance: -
CDR3nt: TGCGCCAGCAGCCAAGGGGGGCGGGAGGGCCAAATCGCCCAGTACTTC
CDR3aa: CASSQGGREGQIAQYF

v_gene: TRBV19
d_gene: -
len: 15
j_gene: TRBJ2-3
abundance: -
CDR3nt: TGTGCCAGTAGTATAACCCCCGGTTCTGGAGATACGCAGTATTTT
CDR3aa: CASSITPGSGDTQYF

v_gene: TRBV9
d_gene: -
len: 13
j_gene: TRBJ1-1
abundance: -
CDR3nt: TGTGCCAGCAGCTCAGGTAAGAACACTGAAGCTTTCTTT
CDR3aa: CASSSGKNTEAFF

v_gene: TRBV4-2
d_gene: -
len: 14
j_gene: TRBJ1-1
abundance: once
CDR3nt: TGTGCCAGCAGCCAATTGGCAGTGAACACTGAAGCTTTCTTT
CDR3aa: CASSQLAVNTEAFF

v_gene: TRBV6-1
d_gene: TRBD1
len: 15
j_gene: TRBJ1-4
abundance: -
CDR3nt: TGTGCCAGCAGTGGAGGGACAGGGGATTATGAAAAACTGTTTTTT
CDR3aa: CASSGGTGDYEKLFF

v_gene: TRBV4-3
d_gene: -
len: 15
j_gene: TRBJ1-1
abundance: -
CDR3nt: TGCGCCAGCAGCCAAGACCGGCAGGGGAACACTGAAGCTTTCTTT
CDR3aa: CASSQDRQGNTEAFF